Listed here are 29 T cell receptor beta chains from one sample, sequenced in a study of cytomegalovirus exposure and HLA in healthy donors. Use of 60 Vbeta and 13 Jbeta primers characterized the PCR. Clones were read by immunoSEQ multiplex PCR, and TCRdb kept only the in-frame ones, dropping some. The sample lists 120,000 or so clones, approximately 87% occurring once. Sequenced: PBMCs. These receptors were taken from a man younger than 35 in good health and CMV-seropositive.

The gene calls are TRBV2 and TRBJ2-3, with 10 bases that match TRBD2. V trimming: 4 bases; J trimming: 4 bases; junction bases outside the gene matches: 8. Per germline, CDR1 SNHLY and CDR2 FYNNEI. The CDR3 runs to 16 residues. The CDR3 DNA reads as TGTGCCAGCAGTGTGATGACTAGCGGGTTGTCAGATACGCAGTATTTT. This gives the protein CASSVMTSGLSDTQYF.

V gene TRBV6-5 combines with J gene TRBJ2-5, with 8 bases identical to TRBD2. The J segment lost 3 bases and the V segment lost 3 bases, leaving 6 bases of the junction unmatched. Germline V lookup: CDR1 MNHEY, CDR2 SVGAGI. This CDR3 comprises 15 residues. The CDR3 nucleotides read TGTGCCAGCAGTTATTCAGGACTAGCTAAAGAGACCCAGTACTTC. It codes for CASSYSGLAKETQYF.

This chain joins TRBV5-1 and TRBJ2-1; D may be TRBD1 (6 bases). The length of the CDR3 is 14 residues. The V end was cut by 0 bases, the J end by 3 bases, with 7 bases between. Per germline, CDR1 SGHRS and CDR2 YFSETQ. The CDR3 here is CASSLGQVYNEQFF. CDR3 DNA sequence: TGCGCCAGCAGCTTGGGACAGGTCTACAATGAGCAGTTCTTC.

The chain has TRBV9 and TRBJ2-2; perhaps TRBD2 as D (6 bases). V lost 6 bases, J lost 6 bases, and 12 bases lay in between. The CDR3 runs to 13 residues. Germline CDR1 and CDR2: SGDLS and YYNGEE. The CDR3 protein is CASNLREAGELFF. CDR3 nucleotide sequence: TGTGCCAGCAACCTCAGGGAGGCCGGGGAGCTGTTTTTT.

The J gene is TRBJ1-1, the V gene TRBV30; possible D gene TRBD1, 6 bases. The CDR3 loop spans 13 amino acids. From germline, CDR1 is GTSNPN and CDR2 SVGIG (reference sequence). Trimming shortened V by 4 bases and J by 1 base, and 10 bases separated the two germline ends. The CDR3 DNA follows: TGTGCCTGGAACAGGGCCCCGAACACTGAAGCTTTCTTT. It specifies CAWNRAPNTEAFF.

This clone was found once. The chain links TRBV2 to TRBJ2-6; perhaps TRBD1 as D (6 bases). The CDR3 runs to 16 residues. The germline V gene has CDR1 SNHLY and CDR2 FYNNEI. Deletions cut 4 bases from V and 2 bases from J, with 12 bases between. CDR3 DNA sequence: TGTGCCAGCAGTGCCAGACAGGCCGCTGGGGCCAACGTCCTGACTTTC. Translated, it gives CASSARQAAGANVLTF.

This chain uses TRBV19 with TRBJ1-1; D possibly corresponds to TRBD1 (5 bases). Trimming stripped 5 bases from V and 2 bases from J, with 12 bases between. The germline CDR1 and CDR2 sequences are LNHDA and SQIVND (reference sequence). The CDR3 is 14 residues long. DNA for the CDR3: TGTGCCAGTAGTCTGCTAGGGGATAACACTGAAGCTTTCTTT. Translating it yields CASSLLGDNTEAFF.

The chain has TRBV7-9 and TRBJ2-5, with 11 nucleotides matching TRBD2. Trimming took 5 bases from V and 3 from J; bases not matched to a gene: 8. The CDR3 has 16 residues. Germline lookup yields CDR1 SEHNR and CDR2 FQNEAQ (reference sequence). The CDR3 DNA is TGTGCCAGCAGCCCCGGGACTAGCGGAATAGAAGAGACCCAGTACTTC. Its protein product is CASSPGTSGIEETQYF.

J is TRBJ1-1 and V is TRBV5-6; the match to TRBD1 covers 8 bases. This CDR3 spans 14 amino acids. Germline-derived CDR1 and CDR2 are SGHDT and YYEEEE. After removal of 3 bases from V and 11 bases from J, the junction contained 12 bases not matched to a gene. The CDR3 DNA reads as TGTGCCAGCAGCTCCGTTACGGGACAGGCTGCGGCTTTCTTT. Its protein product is CASSSVTGQAAAFF.

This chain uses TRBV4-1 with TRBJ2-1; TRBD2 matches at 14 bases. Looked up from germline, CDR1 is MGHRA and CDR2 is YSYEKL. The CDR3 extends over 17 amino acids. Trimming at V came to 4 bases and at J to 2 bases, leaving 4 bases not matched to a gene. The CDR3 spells CASSRTSGGPTYNEQFF. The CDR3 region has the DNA TGCGCCAGCAGCCGGACTAGCGGGGGGCCTACCTACAATGAGCAGTTCTTC.

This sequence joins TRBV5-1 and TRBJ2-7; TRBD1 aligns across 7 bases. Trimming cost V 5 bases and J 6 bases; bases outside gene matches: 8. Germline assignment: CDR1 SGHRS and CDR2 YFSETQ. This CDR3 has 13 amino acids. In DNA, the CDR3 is TGCGCCAGCAGACCCCCCACAGGGGCCGAGCAGTACTTC. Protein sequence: CASRPPTGAEQYF.

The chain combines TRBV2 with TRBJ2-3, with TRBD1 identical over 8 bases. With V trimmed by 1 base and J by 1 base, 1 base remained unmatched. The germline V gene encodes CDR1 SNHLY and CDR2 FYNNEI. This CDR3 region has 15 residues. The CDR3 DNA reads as TGTGCCAGCAGTGAAGGGGGACAGGGCACAGATACGCAGTATTTT. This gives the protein CASSEGGQGTDTQYF.

The CDR3 sequence: CAWSVTGGGYTF. In DNA, the CDR3 is TGTGCCTGGAGTGTGACAGGGGGCGGCTACACCTTC. The rearrangement links TRBV30 to TRBJ1-2; 10 bases align to TRBD1. V trimming: 0 bases; J trimming: 8 bases; junction bases outside the gene matches: 0. CDR3 size: 12 residues. The germline gives CDR1 GTSNPN, CDR2 SVGIG (reference sequence).

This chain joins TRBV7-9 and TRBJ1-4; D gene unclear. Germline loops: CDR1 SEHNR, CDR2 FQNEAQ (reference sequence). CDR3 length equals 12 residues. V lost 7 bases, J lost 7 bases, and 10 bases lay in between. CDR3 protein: CASTGMSEKLFF. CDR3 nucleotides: TGTGCCAGCACGGGGATGAGTGAAAAACTGTTTTTT.

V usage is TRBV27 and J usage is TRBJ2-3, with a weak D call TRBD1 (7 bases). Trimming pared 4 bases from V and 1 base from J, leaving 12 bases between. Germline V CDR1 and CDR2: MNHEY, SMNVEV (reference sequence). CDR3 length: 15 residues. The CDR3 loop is CASSSGGLRTDTQYF. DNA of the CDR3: TGTGCCAGCAGTTCAGGGGGACTTCGCACAGATACGCAGTATTTT.

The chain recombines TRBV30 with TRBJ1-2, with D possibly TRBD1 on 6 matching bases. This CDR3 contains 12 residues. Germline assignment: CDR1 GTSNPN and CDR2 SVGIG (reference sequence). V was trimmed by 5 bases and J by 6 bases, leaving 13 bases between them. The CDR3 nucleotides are TGTGCCTGGCAACTCAGGGGCGATGGCTACACCTTC. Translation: CAWQLRGDGYTF.

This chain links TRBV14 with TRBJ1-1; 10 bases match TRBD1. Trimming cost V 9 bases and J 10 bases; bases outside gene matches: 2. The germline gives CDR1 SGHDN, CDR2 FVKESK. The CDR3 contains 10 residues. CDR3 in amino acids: CARRTGGAFF. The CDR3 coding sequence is TGTGCCAGGAGGACAGGGGGAGCTTTCTTT.

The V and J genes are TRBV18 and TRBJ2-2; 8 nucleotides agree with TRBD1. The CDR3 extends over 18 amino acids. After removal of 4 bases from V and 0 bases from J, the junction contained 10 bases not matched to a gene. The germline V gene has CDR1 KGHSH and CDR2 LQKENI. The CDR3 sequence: CASSRRPGQGANTGELFF. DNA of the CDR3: TGTGCCAGCTCACGCAGGCCTGGACAGGGCGCGAACACCGGGGAGCTGTTTTTT.

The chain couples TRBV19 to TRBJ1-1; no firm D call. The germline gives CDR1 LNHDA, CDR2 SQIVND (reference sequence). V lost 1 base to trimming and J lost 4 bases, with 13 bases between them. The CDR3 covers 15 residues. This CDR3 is CASSIGPGGSTEAFF. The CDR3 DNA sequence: TGTGCCAGTAGTATAGGCCCCGGCGGGTCCACTGAAGCTTTCTTT.

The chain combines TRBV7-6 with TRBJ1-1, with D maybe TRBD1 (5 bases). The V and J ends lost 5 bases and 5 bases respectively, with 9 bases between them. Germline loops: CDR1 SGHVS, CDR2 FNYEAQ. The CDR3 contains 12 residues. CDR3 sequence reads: CASSHQGTEAFF. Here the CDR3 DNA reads TGTGCCAGCAGCCACCAGGGAACTGAAGCTTTCTTT. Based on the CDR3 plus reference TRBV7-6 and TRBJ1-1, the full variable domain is GAGVSQSPRYKVTKRGQDVALRCDPISGHVSLYWYRQALGQGPEFLTYFNYEAQQDKSGLPNDRFSAERPEGSISTLTIQRTEQRDSAMYRCASSHQGTEAFFGQGTRLTVV.

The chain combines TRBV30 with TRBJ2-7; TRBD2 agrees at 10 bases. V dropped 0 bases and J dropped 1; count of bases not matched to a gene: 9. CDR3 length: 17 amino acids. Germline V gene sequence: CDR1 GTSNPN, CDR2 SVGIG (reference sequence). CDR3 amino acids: CAWSVSSGGVFSYEQYF. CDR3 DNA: TGTGCCTGGAGTGTGTCCAGCGGGGGGGTTTTTTCCTACGAGCAGTACTTC.

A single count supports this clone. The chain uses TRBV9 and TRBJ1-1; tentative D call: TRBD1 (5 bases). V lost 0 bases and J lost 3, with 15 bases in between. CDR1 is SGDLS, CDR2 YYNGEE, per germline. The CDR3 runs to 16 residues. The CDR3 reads CASSVGDFVMDTEAFF. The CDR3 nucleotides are TGTGCCAGCAGCGTAGGGGACTTCGTGATGGACACTGAAGCTTTCTTT.

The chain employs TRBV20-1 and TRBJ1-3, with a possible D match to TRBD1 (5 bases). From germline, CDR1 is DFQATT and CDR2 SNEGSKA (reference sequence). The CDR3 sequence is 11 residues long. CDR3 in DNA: TGCGGGGGGATTTACGGAAACACCATATATTTT. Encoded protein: CGGIYGNTIYF.

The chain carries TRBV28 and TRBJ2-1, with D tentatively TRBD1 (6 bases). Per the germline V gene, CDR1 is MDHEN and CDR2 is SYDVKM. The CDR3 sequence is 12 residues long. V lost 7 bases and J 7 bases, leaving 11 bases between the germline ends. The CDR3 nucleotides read TGTGCCAGCAAATCCCAGGGGAATGAGCAGTTCTTC. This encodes CASKSQGNEQFF.

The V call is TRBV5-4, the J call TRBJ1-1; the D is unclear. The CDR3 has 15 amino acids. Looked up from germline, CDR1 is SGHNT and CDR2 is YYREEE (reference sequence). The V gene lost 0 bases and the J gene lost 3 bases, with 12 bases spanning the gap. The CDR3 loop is CASSLGAAWDTEAFF. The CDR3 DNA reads TGTGCCAGCAGCTTGGGGGCAGCCTGGGACACTGAAGCTTTCTTT.

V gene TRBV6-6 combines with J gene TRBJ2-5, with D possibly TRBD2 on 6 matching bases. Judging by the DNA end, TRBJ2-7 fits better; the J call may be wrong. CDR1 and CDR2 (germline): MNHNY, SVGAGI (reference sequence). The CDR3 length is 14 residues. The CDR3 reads CASSLPGDGYEQYF. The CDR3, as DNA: TGTGCCAGCAGTCTCCCGGGGGACGGATACGAGCAGTACTTC.

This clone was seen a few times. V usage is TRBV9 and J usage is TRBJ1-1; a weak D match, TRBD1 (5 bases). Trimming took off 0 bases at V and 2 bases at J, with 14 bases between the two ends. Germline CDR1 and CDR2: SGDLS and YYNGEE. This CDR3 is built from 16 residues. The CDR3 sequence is CASSVGRGGVNTEAFF. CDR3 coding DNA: TGTGCCAGCAGCGTAGGTCGGGGAGGGGTAAACACTGAAGCTTTCTTT. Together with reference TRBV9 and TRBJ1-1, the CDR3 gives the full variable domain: DSGVTQTPKHLITATGQRVTLRCSPRSGDLSVYWYQQSLDQGLQFLIQYYNGEERAKGNILERFSAQQFPDLHSELNLSSLELGDSALYFCASSVGRGGVNTEAFFGQGTRLTVV.

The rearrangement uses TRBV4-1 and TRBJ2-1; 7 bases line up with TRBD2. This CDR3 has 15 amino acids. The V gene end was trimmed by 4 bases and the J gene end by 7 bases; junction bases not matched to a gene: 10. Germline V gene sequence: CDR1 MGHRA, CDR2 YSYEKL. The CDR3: CASSRASGPVNEQFF. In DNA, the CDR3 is TGCGCCAGCAGCCGAGCTAGCGGACCTGTGAATGAGCAGTTCTTC.

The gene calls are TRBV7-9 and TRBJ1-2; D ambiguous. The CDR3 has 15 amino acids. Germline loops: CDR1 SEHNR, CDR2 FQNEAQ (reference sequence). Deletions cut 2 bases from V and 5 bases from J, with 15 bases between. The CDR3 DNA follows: TGTGCCAGCAGCTTATTGGGAGAGGAGGATTATGGCTACACCTTC. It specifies CASSLLGEEDYGYTF.